What follows are 24 T cell receptor beta chains derived from one specimen sequenced in a study of shared clonotypes between healthy human individuals. Produced via immunoSEQ multiplex PCR; TCRdb's table is partial and in-frame only. This sample has some 1 million clones, with under 80% found just once. The sequencing sample was made of memory CD4+ T cells sorted from blood. Subset denoted: CD45RA-negative fraction. These receptors originate from a young man in good health.

This chain links TRBV6-5 with TRBJ2-7, with a weak D call TRBD2 (5 bases). V was pared by 6 bases and J by 9 bases, with 15 bases between. The CDR3 spans 12 residues. The germline CDR1 and CDR2 sequences are MNHEY and SVGAGI. CDR3 sequence: CASSSRGSVQYF. The DNA for the CDR3 is TGTGCCAGCAGCTCTCGCGGGTCCGTGCAGTACTTC.

The V call is TRBV5-8, the J call TRBJ1-3; D uncertain. The ends were cut back, 4 bases at V and 4 bases at J, with 15 bases in the middle. This CDR3 is 15 amino acids long. Germline V gene data show CDR1 as SGHTS and CDR2 as YDEGEE. The DNA of the CDR3 is TGTGCCAGCAGCCTGGGTAGCGTGGCAGGAAACACCATATATTTT. This gives the protein CASSLGSVAGNTIYF. Full variable domain (missing parts from reference TRBV5-8 and TRBJ1-3): EAGVTQSPTHLIKTRGQQATLRCSPISGHTSVYWYQQALGLGLQFLLWYDEGEERNRGNFPPRFSGRQFPNYSSELNVNALELEDSALYLCASSLGSVAGNTIYFGEGSWLTVV.

The J gene is TRBJ1-1, the V gene TRBV27, with D uncertain. CDR1 is MNHEY and CDR2 is SMNVEV in the germline V gene (reference sequence). The CDR3 is made up of 14 amino acids. The germline V and J ends were trimmed by 2 bases and 5 bases, with 12 bases remaining between them. DNA of the CDR3: TGTGCCAGCAGTTTAAAGGCGGGGTGGACTGAAGCTTTCTTT. It codes for CASSLKAGWTEAFF.

Written as DNA, the CDR3 is TGTGCCAGCAGTCCCATGAGCTCCTACAATGAGCAGTTCTTC. Translated, it gives CASSPMSSYNEQFF. This chain connects TRBV2 to TRBJ2-1; D call uncertain. This CDR3 contains 14 residues. Germline V CDR1 and CDR2: SNHLY, FYNNEI. The ends were cut back, 5 bases at V and 0 bases at J, with 8 bases in the middle.

V and J are TRBV18 and TRBJ2-7; D gene unclear. The CDR3 is made up of 15 amino acids. Germline V CDR1 and CDR2: KGHSH, LQKENI. The V end lost 5 bases, the J end lost 0 bases, and 14 bases lay between the germline ends. CDR3 residues: CASSSLGQSSYEQYF. CDR3 nucleotides: TGTGCCAGCTCATCCCTCGGGCAGAGCTCCTACGAGCAGTACTTC.

This rearrangement joins TRBV5-1 to TRBJ1-1; D is ambiguous. Between the trimmed V and J ends, which lost 5 bases and 5 bases, there was a span of 19 bases. Germline V gene sequence: CDR1 SGHRS, CDR2 YFSETQ. This CDR3 has 15 amino acids. CDR3 sequence: CASSYLSSLGTEAFF. CDR3 nucleotide sequence: TGCGCCAGCAGTTATCTATCCTCCTTAGGAACTGAAGCTTTCTTT.

The V gene is TRBV9, the J gene TRBJ2-2; 9 nucleotides match TRBD2. The CDR3 is 16 amino acids. V dropped 4 bases and J dropped 7; count of bases not matched to a gene: 11. Germline CDR1 reads SGDLS; CDR2 reads YYNGEE. CDR3 residues: CASSPRERGAGGELFF. The CDR3 coding sequence is TGTGCCAGCAGCCCCCGGGAGCGGGGGGCGGGCGGGGAGCTGTTTTTT. The complete variable domain, with remaining parts taken from reference TRBV9 and TRBJ2-2, reads DSGVTQTPKHLITATGQRVTLRCSPRSGDLSVYWYQQSLDQGLQFLIQYYNGEERAKGNILERFSAQQFPDLHSELNLSSLELGDSALYFCASSPRERGAGGELFFGEGSRLTVL.

The rearrangement links TRBV6-1 to TRBJ1-1, with 10 bases lining up with TRBD1. Germline CDR1 is MNHNS and CDR2 is SASEGT. The CDR3 spans 14 residues. Germline trimming cut 3 bases from V and 10 bases from J; bases unmatched to any gene: 8. The CDR3 reads CASSDLDRGRGAFF. The CDR3 DNA sequence: TGTGCCAGCAGTGACCTCGACAGGGGGCGCGGAGCTTTCTTT.

This chain links TRBV4-2 with TRBJ1-2; a weak D match, TRBD1 (5 bases). The CDR3 length is 12 residues. CDR1 is LGHNA and CDR2 is YNFKEQ in the germline V gene. V dropped 4 bases and J dropped 7 bases, with 10 bases sitting between them. CDR3 amino acids: CASSLGLGGYTF. The DNA for the CDR3 is TGTGCCAGCAGCCTGGGACTAGGTGGCTACACCTTC.

V is TRBV18 and J is TRBJ1-1; D is ambiguous. V lost 5 bases, J lost 1 base, and 8 bases lay in between. This CDR3 has 13 residues. CDR1 is KGHSH and CDR2 is LQKENI in the germline V gene. The CDR3 loop is CASSIDGNTEAFF. Here the CDR3 DNA reads TGTGCCAGCTCAATCGACGGGAACACTGAAGCTTTCTTT.

The chain joins TRBV4-1 to TRBJ2-1; no clear D. Trimming removed 3 bases at V and 4 bases at J, with 10 bases between. CDR3 length: 14 residues. Germline loops: CDR1 MGHRA, CDR2 YSYEKL. Written as DNA, the CDR3 is TGCGCCAGCAGCCACTTTCAACAGTACAATGAGCAGTTCTTC. This sequence encodes CASSHFQQYNEQFF.

CDR3 DNA sequence: TGTGCCAGCAGTCTTAGGACAGGGGGGATCTACGAGCAGTACTTC. Protein sequence: CASSLRTGGIYEQYF. The gene calls are TRBV27 and TRBJ2-7; 10 nucleotides align to TRBD1. CDR1 MNHEY and CDR2 SMNVEV come from the germline V gene (reference sequence). Trimming cost V 5 bases and J 3 bases; bases outside gene matches: 7. The CDR3 extends over 15 amino acids.

CDR3 loop: CASRGQGATSTDTQYF. The CDR3 DNA reads TGTGCCAGCAGGGGCCAGGGGGCTACTAGCACAGATACGCAGTATTTT. The gene calls are TRBV2 and TRBJ2-3, with TRBD1 matching over 8 bases. Germline V CDR1 and CDR2: SNHLY, FYNNEI. The CDR3 contains 16 residues. J was trimmed by 0 bases and V by 6 bases; bases with no gene match: 8.

The chain has TRBV4-3 and TRBJ2-5, with D unclear. Trimming removed 1 base from V and 4 bases from J, with 13 bases in between. The germline V gene encodes CDR1 LGHNA and CDR2 YSLEER. This CDR3 contains 15 residues. The CDR3 loop is CASSQGGFGGETQYF. The CDR3 bases are TGCGCCAGCAGCCAAGGGGGTTTTGGCGGAGAGACCCAGTACTTC.

The chain uses TRBV28 and TRBJ1-2; 10 bases align to TRBD1. CDR1 and CDR2 from the germline V gene are MDHEN and SYDVKM. This CDR3 has 14 residues. The V gene end was trimmed by 5 bases and the J gene end by 7 bases; junction bases not matched to a gene: 7. The CDR3 DNA follows: TGTGCCAGCAGTAACGCCCGGGACAGGGGTGGCTACACCTTC. Its protein product is CASSNARDRGGYTF.

This clone appeared a few times. The V gene is TRBV19, the J gene TRBJ2-5, with 12 bases identical to TRBD2. The germline V gene has CDR1 LNHDA and CDR2 SQIVND (reference sequence). The junction had 12 bases not matched to a gene; V was cut back by 6 bases and J by 4 bases. This CDR3 contains 17 residues. The CDR3 here is CASSTLLGLAGRETQYF. CDR3 in DNA: TGTGCCAGTAGCACCCTCTTAGGACTAGCGGGGCGAGAGACCCAGTACTTC.

The chain recombines TRBV18 with TRBJ1-3; D gene uncertain. With 2 bases removed from V and 0 bases from J, the gap between germline ends came to 8 bases. Germline-derived CDR1 and CDR2 are KGHSH and LQKENI. The CDR3 consists of 15 residues. The CDR3 DNA follows: TGTGCCAGCTCACCAGACTTTACCTCTGGAAACACCATATATTTT. Protein sequence: CASSPDFTSGNTIYF.

The J gene is TRBJ2-5, the V gene TRBV5-6, with D perhaps TRBD1 or TRBD2 (5 bases each). Trimming shortened V by 6 bases and J by 4 bases, and 19 bases separated the two germline ends. Germline CDR1 SGHDT, CDR2 YYEEEE. This CDR3 has 15 amino acids. CDR3 sequence (DNA): TGTGCCAGCACCATGGGGGTAGTTGTCGGAGAGACCCAGTACTTC. Its translation is CASTMGVVVGETQYF.

This chain uses TRBV30 with TRBJ1-4; TRBD1 matches at 12 bases. In germline, CDR1 is GTSNPN, CDR2 SVGIG (reference sequence). Trimming removed 3 bases from V and 10 bases from J; junction bases left unmatched: 9. The CDR3 covers 15 residues. The CDR3 DNA follows: TGTGCCTGGAGCCGGGACAGGGGGCCCTGGGGAAAACTGTTTTTT. Encoded protein: CAWSRDRGPWGKLFF.

The J gene is TRBJ2-1, the V gene TRBV6-5, with 8 bases lining up with TRBD1. The CDR3 has 11 residues. The ends lost 6 bases at V and 14 bases at J; junction bases unmatched: 6. Germline CDR1 is MNHEY and CDR2 is SVGAGI. The CDR3 protein is CASSSPGQEFF. CDR3 DNA: TGTGCCAGCAGCAGCCCGGGACAGGAGTTCTTC.

The gene calls are TRBV5-6 and TRBJ2-2; D is unclear. This CDR3 has 16 residues. Per germline, CDR1 SGHDT and CDR2 YYEEEE. V lost 0 bases, J lost 2 bases, and 11 bases lay in between. CDR3 region: CASSLDGRFNTGELFF. The CDR3 DNA reads TGTGCCAGCAGCTTGGATGGACGGTTTAACACCGGGGAGCTGTTTTTT.

This clone was detected only a few times. The same CDR3 also results from other DNA sequences found in this sample. This chain uses TRBV28 with TRBJ1-3, with 10 bases matching TRBD1. The CDR3 has 16 residues. Germline V lookup: CDR1 MDHEN, CDR2 SYDVKM. V lost 6 bases to trimming and J lost 0 bases; unmatched junction nucleotides: 5. CDR3 nucleotide sequence: TGTGCCAGCAGCCCAGGGGACAGGGGCTCTGGAAACACCATATATTTT. Its protein product is CASSPGDRGSGNTIYF.

This chain links TRBV6-6 with TRBJ2-2, with TRBD1 matching over 9 bases. The CDR3 runs to 16 residues. CDR1 and CDR2 from the germline V gene are MNHNY and SVGAGI (reference sequence). The V segment lost 6 bases and the J segment 0 bases; nucleotides outside the gene matches: 5. The CDR3 coding sequence is TGTGCCAGCAGACCCCGACAGGGGGCGAACACCGGGGAGCTGTTTTTT. This sequence encodes CASRPRQGANTGELFF.

This clone was counted a single time. The chain uses TRBV27 and TRBJ2-1; weak D call: TRBD2 (6 bases). The CDR3 has 18 residues. V shed 5 bases and J shed 4 bases, with 24 bases lying between them. Germline V gives CDR1 MNHEY, CDR2 SMNVEV (reference sequence). The CDR3, as DNA: TGTGCCAGCAGTCCCGTTGGTGGGGGGAGATTAATGTACAATGAGCAGTTCTTC. Its translation is CASSPVGGGRLMYNEQFF.